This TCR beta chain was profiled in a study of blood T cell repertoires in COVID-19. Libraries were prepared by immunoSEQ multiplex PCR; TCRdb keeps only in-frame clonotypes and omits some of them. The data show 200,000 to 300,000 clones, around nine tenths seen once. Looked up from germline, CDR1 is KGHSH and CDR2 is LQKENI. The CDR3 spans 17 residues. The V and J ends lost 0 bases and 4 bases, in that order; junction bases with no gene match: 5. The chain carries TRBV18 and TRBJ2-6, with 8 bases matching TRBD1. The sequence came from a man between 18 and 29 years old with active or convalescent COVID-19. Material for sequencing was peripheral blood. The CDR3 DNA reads TGTGCCAGCTCACCACCGTGGACAGGGACAGGGGCCAACGTCCTGACTTTC. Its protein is CASSPPWTGTGANVLTF.